This is a list of T cell receptor beta chains from one sample in a study of cytomegalovirus exposure and HLA in healthy donors. The data were produced by immunoSEQ multiplex PCR, yet TCRdb's version contains in-frame clones alone and is incomplete. Altogether about 120,000 clones are present, over 70% being singletons, with the ten largest covering more than 3%. Sequenced sample: PBMCs. The receptors originated from a woman aged 45 to 65 in good health and CMV-seronegative. Each CDR3 is given with its conserved first and last residue. A D gene is named only where the DNA matches it firmly. Clone size appears in some rows only: once, few, many, or a class for an expanded clone.

V gene: TRBV7-2
D gene: TRBD2
J gene: TRBJ2-1
clone size: -
CDR3 DNA: TGTGCCAGCAGCTTAGATATAGCGGGAGGGGGTAATGAGCAGTTCTTC
CDR3 protein: CASSLDIAGGGNEQFF

V gene: TRBV19
D gene: TRBD2
J gene: TRBJ2-2
clone size: -
CDR3 DNA: TGTGCCAGTAGTAGGCGGACTAGCGATAGCGGGGAGCTGTTTTTT
CDR3 protein: CASSRRTSDSGELFF

V gene: TRBV2
D gene: TRBD2
J gene: TRBJ2-5
clone size: -
CDR3 DNA: TGTGCCAGTGGGACTAGCGGGATCCAAGAGACCCAGTACTTC
CDR3 protein: CASGTSGIQETQYF

V gene: TRBV4-3
D gene: -
J gene: TRBJ1-2
clone size: -
CDR3 DNA: TGCGCCAGCAGCCAAGACAGGTCGAACACTAACTATGGCTACACCTTC
CDR3 protein: CASSQDRSNTNYGYTF

V gene: TRBV15
D gene: TRBD1
J gene: TRBJ2-7
clone size: -
CDR3 DNA: TGTGCCACAGCCCGGACAGGGGACTACGAGCAGTACTTC
CDR3 protein: CATARTGDYEQYF

V gene: TRBV10-3
D gene: TRBD2
J gene: TRBJ2-1
clone size: -
CDR3 DNA: TGTGCCATCAGTACTAATAGCGGGAGGTCCTACAATGAGCAGTTCTTC
CDR3 protein: CAISTNSGRSYNEQFF

V gene: TRBV7-9
D gene: -
J gene: TRBJ1-2
clone size: few
CDR3 DNA: TGTGCCAGCAGCCCCCGGACCGGGGTTCTAGGCTATGGCTACACCTTC
CDR3 protein: CASSPRTGVLGYGYTF

V gene: TRBV7-2
D gene: TRBD2
J gene: TRBJ2-1
clone size: -
CDR3 DNA: TGTGCCAGCAGCCAGAGCGGGAGAAGCGATGAGCAGTTCTTC
CDR3 protein: CASSQSGRSDEQFF

V gene: TRBV4-2
D gene: -
J gene: TRBJ2-7
clone size: -
CDR3 DNA: TGTGCCAGCAGCCAAGAGCGAAACGAGCAGTACTTC
CDR3 protein: CASSQERNEQYF

V gene: TRBV6-1
D gene: -
J gene: TRBJ2-3
clone size: -
CDR3 DNA: TGTGCCAGCAGAGCAGGGGCTCACACAGATACGCAGTATTTT
CDR3 protein: CASRAGAHTDTQYF

V gene: TRBV7-3
D gene: -
J gene: TRBJ2-6
clone size: -
CDR3 DNA: TGTGCCAGCAGCTTAATGAGTGGTGGGGCCAACGTCCTGACTTTC
CDR3 protein: CASSLMSGGANVLTF

V gene: TRBV27
D gene: -
J gene: TRBJ1-2
clone size: -
CDR3 DNA: TGTGCCAGCAGTTTATCACTTACGGGTCTCTATGGCTACACCTTC
CDR3 protein: CASSLSLTGLYGYTF

V gene: TRBV29-1
D gene: -
J gene: TRBJ1-3
clone size: -
CDR3 DNA: TGCAGCGTTACGGCAGGGGATTTCTCTGGAAACACCATATATTTT
CDR3 protein: CSVTAGDFSGNTIYF

V gene: TRBV6-1
D gene: -
J gene: TRBJ2-7
clone size: -
CDR3 DNA: TGTGCCAGCAGTGAGACAGGAACTATTGCCGAGCAGTACTTC
CDR3 protein: CASSETGTIAEQYF

V gene: TRBV6-1
D gene: -
J gene: TRBJ2-7
clone size: -
CDR3 DNA: TGTGCCAGCAGTGACCCCGCCTACGAGCAGTACTTC
CDR3 protein: CASSDPAYEQYF

V gene: TRBV7-3
D gene: TRBD2
J gene: TRBJ2-2
clone size: -
CDR3 DNA: TGTGCCAGCAGCTCGGGGGGGGAAAACACCGGGGAGCTGTTTTTT
CDR3 protein: CASSSGGENTGELFF

V gene: TRBV29-1
D gene: -
J gene: TRBJ1-2
clone size: -
CDR3 DNA: TGCAGCGTCGAATCTCCGGGGGGCAACTCATATGCTAACTATGGCTACACCTTC
CDR3 protein: CSVESPGGNSYANYGYTF

V gene: TRBV5-4
D gene: TRBD2
J gene: TRBJ2-7
clone size: -
CDR3 DNA: TGTGCCAGCAGCCCTAGCGGGAGACGCCACGAGCAGTACTTC
CDR3 protein: CASSPSGRRHEQYF

V gene: TRBV20-1
D gene: -
J gene: TRBJ2-1
clone size: -
CDR3 DNA: TGCAGTGCTAGCCTAGCCGATGAGCAGTTCTTC
CDR3 protein: CSASLADEQFF

V gene: TRBV9
D gene: TRBD1
J gene: TRBJ2-6
clone size: -
CDR3 DNA: TGTGCCAGCGATCCTGGGACAGGCCTCTCTGGGGCCAACGTCCTGACTTTC
CDR3 protein: CASDPGTGLSGANVLTF

V gene: TRBV28
D gene: -
J gene: TRBJ1-5
clone size: -
CDR3 DNA: TGTGCCCTATCCAGGGAGGCGGGCAATCAGCCCCAGCATTTT
CDR3 protein: CALSREAGNQPQHF

V gene: TRBV6-5
D gene: -
J gene: TRBJ2-1
clone size: -
CDR3 DNA: TGTGCCAGCAGTGGACAGGGAGGGTACAATGAGCAGTTCTTC
CDR3 protein: CASSGQGGYNEQFF

V gene: TRBV28
D gene: TRBD2
J gene: TRBJ2-7
clone size: -
CDR3 DNA: TGTGCCAGCAGACCGGGACTAGCGGTGGGGGAGCAGTACTTC
CDR3 protein: CASRPGLAVGEQYF

V gene: TRBV2
D gene: TRBD1
J gene: TRBJ2-7
clone size: -
CDR3 DNA: TGTGCCAGCAGGACGGGACAGGGGGCCTACGAGCAGTACTTC
CDR3 protein: CASRTGQGAYEQYF

V gene: TRBV30
D gene: -
J gene: TRBJ2-5
clone size: -
CDR3 DNA: TGTGCCTGGAGTGTGACTACCGGGCCTCAAGAGACCCAGTACTTC
CDR3 protein: CAWSVTTGPQETQYF

V gene: TRBV2
D gene: -
J gene: TRBJ2-7
clone size: -
CDR3 DNA: TGTGCCAGCAGTGGCCCGGGAGGAGGGGGCGAGCAGTACTTC
CDR3 protein: CASSGPGGGGEQYF

V gene: TRBV5-1
D gene: TRBD1
J gene: TRBJ2-7
clone size: once
CDR3 DNA: TGCGCCAGCAGCCCGAATGGACAGGGTTTCTACGAGCAGTACTTC
CDR3 protein: CASSPNGQGFYEQYF

V gene: TRBV25-1
D gene: -
J gene: TRBJ2-6
clone size: once
CDR3 DNA: TGTGCCAGCAGTGTTTCAGGGGTCGCCGGGGCCAACGTCCTGACTTTC
CDR3 protein: CASSVSGVAGANVLTF

V gene: TRBV9
D gene: -
J gene: TRBJ2-2
clone size: -
CDR3 DNA: TGTGCCAGCAGCGTAGATCTCGTTCCCGGGGAGCTGTTTTTT
CDR3 protein: CASSVDLVPGELFF

V gene: TRBV28
D gene: TRBD1
J gene: TRBJ1-5
clone size: -
CDR3 DNA: TGTGCCAGCAGCATTGACAGGGGGACTGGCAATCAGCCCCAGCATTTT
CDR3 protein: CASSIDRGTGNQPQHF

V gene: TRBV10-3
D gene: -
J gene: TRBJ1-1
clone size: -
CDR3 DNA: TGTGCCATCAGTGAGACAGGGAGGGTCATGAACACTGAAGCTTTCTTT
CDR3 protein: CAISETGRVMNTEAFF

V gene: TRBV15
D gene: -
J gene: TRBJ2-7
clone size: -
CDR3 DNA: TGTGCCACCAGCCCCGGGACTAGACAGGGTCAGCAGTACTTC
CDR3 protein: CATSPGTRQGQQYF

V gene: TRBV7-9
D gene: -
J gene: TRBJ2-1
clone size: -
CDR3 DNA: TGTGCCAGCAGCCCGACAGAGCTCAATGAGCAGTTCTTC
CDR3 protein: CASSPTELNEQFF

V gene: TRBV7-2
D gene: TRBD1
J gene: TRBJ2-1
clone size: -
CDR3 DNA: TGTGCCAGCAGCTTAGGGACAGGGGATTACAATGAGCAGTTCTTC
CDR3 protein: CASSLGTGDYNEQFF

V gene: TRBV7-9
D gene: TRBD2
J gene: TRBJ2-7
clone size: -
CDR3 DNA: TGTTCCAGCAGCGAAGAGGCCGGGACTAGCGGGAGGACCTACGAGCAGTACTTC
CDR3 protein: CSSSEEAGTSGRTYEQYF

V gene: TRBV19
D gene: TRBD1
J gene: TRBJ2-3
clone size: -
CDR3 DNA: TGTGCCAGTAGTTCCACAGGGGCCACCACAGATACGCAGTATTTT
CDR3 protein: CASSSTGATTDTQYF

V gene: TRBV13
D gene: TRBD1
J gene: TRBJ2-1
clone size: -
CDR3 DNA: TGTGCCAGCAGATTATCAGGGGGCAATGAGCAGTTCTTC
CDR3 protein: CASRLSGGNEQFF

V gene: TRBV7-3
D gene: -
J gene: TRBJ2-2
clone size: -
CDR3 DNA: TGTGCCAGCAGTTTGGGGAGAAACACCGGGGAGCTGTTTTTT
CDR3 protein: CASSLGRNTGELFF

V gene: TRBV7-7
D gene: -
J gene: TRBJ2-2
clone size: few
CDR3 DNA: TGTGCCAGCAGCCCAGTTCGCACCGGGGAGCTGTTTTTT
CDR3 protein: CASSPVRTGELFF

V gene: TRBV7-2
D gene: TRBD2
J gene: TRBJ2-1
clone size: -
CDR3 DNA: TGTGCCAGCAGCCGGACTAGCGGTTTGTACAATGAGCAGTTCTTC
CDR3 protein: CASSRTSGLYNEQFF